These T cell receptor beta chains were read from a single sample in a study of CD8+CD57+ T cells in acquired aplastic anemia. TCRdb re-derived calls from the reads in MiXCR, one entry per CDR3 protein. Here the sample spans 300,000 or so distinct CDR3 sequences, 45% to 65% being singletons. Material for sequencing was sorted CD4+, CD8+, or CD8+CD57+ T cells (not recorded which) from PBMCs. The receptors derive from a human donor with aplastic anemia. The CDR3 runs from the conserved cysteine through the conserved F or W. The D gene is left open where the match is weak. Clone size is stated in some rows and not others, as once, few, many or a class when expanded.

V: TRBV12-3/TRBV12-4; D: TRBD1; J: TRBJ1-5; size: many; CDR3: CASRSSGGSGQPQHF; DNA: TGTGCCAGCAGATCCTCAGGGGGCTCGGGGCAGCCCCAGCATTTT
V: TRBV15; D: -; J: TRBJ2-3; size: -; CDR3: CATSTRRQDTQYF; DNA: TGTGCCACCAGCACGCGTCGCCAAGATACGCAGTATTTT
V: TRBV7-8; D: TRBD1; J: TRBJ1-1; size: once; CDR3: CASSTAGTGWGAFF; DNA: TGTGCCAGCAGCACCGCCGGGACAGGGTGGGGAGCTTTCTTT
V: TRBV29-1; D: TRBD1; J: TRBJ2-3; size: -; CDR3: CSVGGGGTDTQYF; DNA: TGCAGCGTTGGAGGGGGCGGGACAGATACGCAGTATTTT
V: TRBV7-8; D: -; J: TRBJ1-2; size: -; CDR3: CASSLDFTASNYGYTF; DNA: TGTGCCAGCAGCTTAGATTTCACAGCGTCTAACTATGGCTACACCTTC
V: TRBV20-1; D: -; J: TRBJ1-5; size: many; CDR3: CSARVRGGQGQPQHF; DNA: TGCAGTGCTAGAGTTCGGGGAGGTCAGGGTCAGCCCCAGCATTTT
V: TRBV14; D: -; J: TRBJ1-6; size: -; CDR3: CASSQVHNNSPLHF; DNA: TGTGCCAGCAGCCAAGTCCACAATAATTCACCCCTCCACTTT
V: TRBV19; D: TRBD1; J: TRBJ1-6; size: -; CDR3: CASSSGQGHSPLHF; DNA: TGTGCCAGTAGCTCCGGACAGGGACACTCACCCCTCCACTTT
V: TRBV10-1; D: TRBD2; J: TRBJ2-5; size: -; CDR3: CASSDSIAGGMETQYF; DNA: TGCGCCAGCAGTGACTCGATAGCGGGGGGGATGGAGACCCAGTACTTC
V: TRBV7-9; D: TRBD1; J: TRBJ2-1; size: -; CDR3: CASSSGTEIGEQFF; DNA: TGTGCCAGCAGCTCAGGGACAGAGATTGGTGAGCAGTTCTTC
V: TRBV6-6; D: TRBD1; J: TRBJ2-6; size: many; CDR3: CASSPGQGQSSGANVLTF; DNA: TGTGCCAGCAGTCCCGGACAGGGGCAATCCTCTGGGGCCAACGTCCTGACTTTC
V: TRBV29-1; D: TRBD1; J: TRBJ2-2; size: many; CDR3: CSVARQGAGELFF; DNA: TGCAGCGTTGCAAGACAGGGGGCTGGGGAGCTGTTTTTT
V: TRBV19; D: -; J: TRBJ2-1; size: few; CDR3: CASSVQASEQFF; DNA: TGTGCCAGTAGTGTCCAGGCGTCGGAGCAGTTCTTC
V: TRBV29-1; D: -; J: TRBJ2-7; size: -; CDR3: CSVDRGRGSYEQYF; DNA: TGCAGCGTTGACCGGGGCCGGGGCTCCTACGAGCAGTACTTC
V: TRBV24-1; D: TRBD1; J: TRBJ2-3; size: -; CDR3: CATSDPGTATNTQYF; DNA: TGTGCCACCAGTGATCCTGGGACAGCTACAAATACGCAGTATTTT
V: TRBV2; D: -; J: TRBJ2-7; size: few; CDR3: CARSEASGSYEQYF; DNA: TGTGCCAGGAGTGAAGCATCGGGATCCTACGAGCAGTACTTC
V: TRBV15; D: -; J: TRBJ1-3; size: many; CDR3: CATSSRQGLRNTIYF; DNA: TGTGCCACCAGCAGCCGTCAGGGGTTGAGAAACACCATATATTTT
V: TRBV19; D: -; J: TRBJ1-2; size: -; CDR3: CASSIQGGFYGYTF; DNA: TGTGCCAGTAGTATCCAGGGTGGGTTCTATGGCTACACCTTC
V: TRBV11-1; D: -; J: TRBJ1-1; size: once; CDR3: CASSSDRWKKAFF; DNA: TGTGCCAGCAGCTCTGACAGGTGGAAGAAAGCTTTCTTT
V: TRBV20-1; D: TRBD1; J: TRBJ2-6; size: -; CDR3: CSALRQGKISGANVLTF; DNA: TGCAGTGCACTTCGACAGGGAAAGATCTCTGGGGCCAACGTCCTGACTTTC
V: TRBV5-1; D: -; J: TRBJ1-4; size: -; CDR3: CASRALGTNEKLFF; DNA: TGTGCCAGCAGAGCTCTGGGTACTAATGAAAAACTGTTTTTT
V: TRBV20-1; D: TRBD1; J: TRBJ1-5; size: -; CDR3: CSARRIGTGIRQPQHF; DNA: TGCAGTGCTAGACGTATAGGGACAGGGATCCGTCAGCCCCAGCATTTT
V: TRBV20-1; D: -; J: TRBJ1-3; size: -; CDR3: CSARHGAGNTIYF; DNA: TGCAGTGCTAGACACGGTGCTGGAAACACCATATATTTT
V: TRBV12-3/TRBV12-4; D: -; J: TRBJ2-7; size: few; CDR3: CATRSPGTGEQYF; DNA: TGTGCCACCAGAAGTCCCGGGACGGGCGAGCAGTACTTC
V: TRBV3-1; D: TRBD2; J: TRBJ2-3; size: many; CDR3: CASSQMASGATDTQYF; DNA: TGTGCCAGCAGCCAAATGGCTAGCGGGGCCACAGATACGCAGTATTTT
V: TRBV12-3/TRBV12-4; D: -; J: TRBJ1-6; size: -; CDR3: CASSLTTDQPLHF; DNA: TGTGCCAGCAGTCTGACTACAGATCAACCCCTCCACTTT
V: TRBV11-1; D: TRBD2; J: TRBJ2-2; size: -; CDR3: CASSLAPSSGANTGELFF; DNA: TGTGCCAGCAGCTTAGCCCCCTCTAGCGGGGCGAACACCGGGGAGCTGTTTTTT
V: TRBV10-1; D: -; J: TRBJ1-6; size: -; CDR3: CASSLGPSYNSPLHF; DNA: TGTGCCAGCAGCCTCGGGCCCTCATATAATTCACCCCTCCACTTT
V: TRBV5-1; D: -; J: TRBJ1-6; size: -; CDR3: CASSLKDSPLHF; DNA: TGTGCCAGCAGCTTAAAGGATTCACCCCTCCACTTT
V: TRBV2; D: TRBD1; J: TRBJ2-7; size: -; CDR3: CATGQGAYEQYF; DNA: TGTGCCACCGGACAGGGGGCCTACGAGCAGTACTTC
V: TRBV7-9; D: -; J: TRBJ1-5; size: few; CDR3: CAGNAPTQVQHF; DNA: TGTGCCGGCAACGCCCCCACACAGGTCCAGCATTTT